This T cell receptor beta chain stems from a study of T cells in Graves' hyperthyroidism and ophthalmopathy. What was amplified from RNA transcripts were TCR beta CDR3 regions. TCR CDR3 regions were first amplified by RT-PCR with HTBI primers. TCRdb redid the calling of the multiplex PCR reads with MiXCR, one entry per CDR3 protein. The data hold 500,000 to 600,000 distinct CDR3 sequences, with 40% to 55% observed a single time. Per germline, CDR1 MGHDK and CDR2 SYGVNS. This CDR3 has 14 amino acids. The V and J ends lost 2 bases and 7 bases respectively, with 9 bases between them. This clonotype was counted only a few times.

The chain carries TRBV25-1 and TRBJ1-6; no clear D gene. The TCR originated in an adult woman with Graves' disease, either hyperthyroidism or ophthalmopathy (not recorded which). The sequenced sample was peripheral blood or thyroid tissue (not recorded which). CDR3: CASSEVYENSPLHF. In DNA form, the CDR3 reads TGTGCCAGCAGTGAAGTATACGAGAATTCACCCCTCCACTTT.